This T cell receptor beta chain stems from a study of blood T cell repertoires in COVID-19. The overall study: Collection of acute and convalescent COVID-19 samples took place in the United States, Italy and Spain. PBMCs, B-cell-depleted T cells, or T cells were the source of the cDNA or gDNA that made up the material.

In the study's own analysis: It was from reference gene primer amplification that nucleated cell counts were estimated. Sequenced by immunoSEQ multiplex PCR; TCRdb stores in-frame clones only, minus some. V and J calls and clone size follow that table, whereas D and trimming were derived from the DNA. The table records some 120,000 clones, roughly four fifths of them present only once. Unmatched junction bases numbered 6, after V lost 4 bases and J lost 4 bases. CDR1 LNHNV and CDR2 YYDKDF come from the germline V gene (reference sequence). This CDR3 is 14 amino acids long. The sequencing sample was made of peripheral blood. The chain is built from TRBV15 and TRBJ1-2, with 7 bases aligning to TRBD1. The TCR was taken from a human donor in a cohort sampled during active COVID-19. The CDR3 here is CATSTQDRPYGYTF. CDR3 coding DNA: TGTGCCACCAGCACCCAGGACAGGCCCTATGGCTACACCTTC.